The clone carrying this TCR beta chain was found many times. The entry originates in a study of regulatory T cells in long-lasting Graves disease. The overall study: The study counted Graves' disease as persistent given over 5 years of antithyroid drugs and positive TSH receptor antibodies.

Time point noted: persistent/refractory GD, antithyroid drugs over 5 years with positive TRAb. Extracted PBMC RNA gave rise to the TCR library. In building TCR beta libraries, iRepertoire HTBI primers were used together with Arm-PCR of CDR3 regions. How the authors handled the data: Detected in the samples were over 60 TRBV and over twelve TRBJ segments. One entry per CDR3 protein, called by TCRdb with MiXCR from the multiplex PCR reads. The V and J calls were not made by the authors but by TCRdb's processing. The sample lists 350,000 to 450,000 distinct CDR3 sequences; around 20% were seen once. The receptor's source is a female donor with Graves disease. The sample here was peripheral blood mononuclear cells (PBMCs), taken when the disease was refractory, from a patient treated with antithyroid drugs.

The CDR3 here is CASSTSGGNTGELFF. For the CDR3, the DNA is TGTGCCAGCAGCACCTCGGGGGGGAACACCGGGGAGCTGTTTTTT. The chain links TRBV11-2 to TRBJ2-2; the match to TRBD2 covers 7 bases. The CDR3 covers 15 residues. Germline assignment: CDR1 SGHAT and CDR2 FQNNGV. Trimming at V came to 5 bases and at J to 1 base, leaving 4 bases not matched to a gene.